The clone carrying this TCR beta chain was observed at least ten times. What it binds is not known. Template material for amplifying TCR beta CDR3 regions consisted of RNA transcripts. A set of HTBI primers served as the primers for a first-round RT-PCR of the TCR CDR3. TCRdb independently ran MiXCR on the multiplex PCR reads; one entry per CDR3 protein. The sample lists roughly 700,000 distinct CDR3 sequences; 17% were seen once. This record belongs to a study of T cells in Graves' hyperthyroidism and ophthalmopathy. The study, taken as a whole, reports: Most thyroid clonotypes expanded above 0.001 were also detected in blood. Prediction of ophthalmopathy progression came a median around 6.1 months pre-onset.

Material for sequencing was blood. The TCR originated in a man in his fifties with Graves' hyperthyroidism.

CDR3 loop: CASKTGGSTEAFF. CDR3 coding DNA: TGTGCCAGCAAGACCGGGGGGTCCACTGAAGCTTTCTTT. The chain is built from TRBV2 and TRBJ1-1; possibly TRBD1 for D (5 bases). The CDR3 consists of 13 residues. Germline V lookup: CDR1 SNHLY, CDR2 FYNNEI. V lost 7 bases and J 4 bases, leaving 13 bases between the germline ends.